This T cell receptor (beta chain) was profiled in a study of blood T cell repertoires in COVID-19. This table comes from immunoSEQ multiplex PCR, and its TCRdb copy is limited to in-frame clones, with some not included. The repertoire holds a few hundred thousand clones, with roughly nine tenths as singletons. The CDR3 sequence is 15 residues long. Germline V gene lookup returns CDR1 SGDLS and CDR2 YYNGEE. V lost 3 bases and J 4 bases, leaving 14 bases between the germline ends. The receptor's source is a woman aged 55-75 years who had recovered from COVID-19. Sequenced material: PBMCs or T cells enriched from blood (not recorded which). V usage is TRBV9 and J usage is TRBJ2-1; D might be TRBD1 (6 bases). The CDR3 loop reads CASSAAGTPYNEQFF. The DNA of the CDR3 is TGTGCCAGCAGCGCCGCCGGGACACCTTACAATGAGCAGTTCTTC.